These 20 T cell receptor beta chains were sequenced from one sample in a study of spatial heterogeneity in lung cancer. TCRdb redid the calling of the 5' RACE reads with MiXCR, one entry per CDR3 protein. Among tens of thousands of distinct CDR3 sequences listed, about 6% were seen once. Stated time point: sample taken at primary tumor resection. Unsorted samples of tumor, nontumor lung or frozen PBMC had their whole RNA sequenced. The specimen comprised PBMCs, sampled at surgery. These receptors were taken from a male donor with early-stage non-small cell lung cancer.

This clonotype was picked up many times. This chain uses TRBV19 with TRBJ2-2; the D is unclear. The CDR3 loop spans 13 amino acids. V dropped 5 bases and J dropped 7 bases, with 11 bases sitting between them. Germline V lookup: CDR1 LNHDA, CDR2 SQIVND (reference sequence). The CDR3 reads CASSLAGHGELFF. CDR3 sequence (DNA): TGTGCCAGTAGTCTTGCCGGGCACGGGGAGCTGTTTTTT.

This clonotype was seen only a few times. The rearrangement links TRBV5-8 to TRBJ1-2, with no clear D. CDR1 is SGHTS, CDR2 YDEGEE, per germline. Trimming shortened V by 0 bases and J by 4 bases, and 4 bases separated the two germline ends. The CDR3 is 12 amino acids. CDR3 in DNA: TGTGCCAGCAGCTTGGGCGGCTATGGCTACACCTTC. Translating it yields CASSLGGYGYTF.

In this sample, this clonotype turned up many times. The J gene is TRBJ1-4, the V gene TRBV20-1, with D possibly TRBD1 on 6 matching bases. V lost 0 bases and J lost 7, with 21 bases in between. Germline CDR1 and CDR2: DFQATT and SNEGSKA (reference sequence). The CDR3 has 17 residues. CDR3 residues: CSAREKGTTWGPEKLFF. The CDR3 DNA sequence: TGCAGTGCTAGAGAAAAGGGGACAACCTGGGGTCCTGAAAAACTGTTTTTT.

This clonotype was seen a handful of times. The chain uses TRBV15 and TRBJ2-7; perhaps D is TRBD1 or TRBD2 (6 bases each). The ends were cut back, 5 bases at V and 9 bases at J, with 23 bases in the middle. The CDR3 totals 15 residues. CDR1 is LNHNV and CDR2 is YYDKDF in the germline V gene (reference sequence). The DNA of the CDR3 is TGTGCCACCAGCTTGGGGGGCGGATGGCGGTCGATGCAGTACTTC. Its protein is CATSLGGGWRSMQYF.

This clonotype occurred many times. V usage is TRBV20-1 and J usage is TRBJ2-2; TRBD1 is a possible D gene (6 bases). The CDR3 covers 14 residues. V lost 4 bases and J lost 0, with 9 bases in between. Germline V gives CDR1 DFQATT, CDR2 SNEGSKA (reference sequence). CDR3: CSATRQANTGELFF. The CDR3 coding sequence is TGCAGTGCTACCAGACAGGCGAACACCGGGGAGCTGTTTTTT.

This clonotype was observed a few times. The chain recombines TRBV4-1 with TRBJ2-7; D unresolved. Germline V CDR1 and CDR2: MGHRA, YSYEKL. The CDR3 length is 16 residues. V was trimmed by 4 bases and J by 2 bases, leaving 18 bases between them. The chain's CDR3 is CASSPGGIIRTYEQYF. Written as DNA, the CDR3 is TGCGCCAGCAGCCCGGGTGGCATCATAAGGACCTACGAGCAGTACTTC.

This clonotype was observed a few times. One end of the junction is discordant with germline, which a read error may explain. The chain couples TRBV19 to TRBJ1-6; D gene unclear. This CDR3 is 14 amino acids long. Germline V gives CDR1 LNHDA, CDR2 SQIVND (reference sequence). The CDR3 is CASRIERRNSPLHF. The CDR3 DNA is TGTGCCAGTAGAATAGAACGGCGGAATTCACCCCTCCACTTT.

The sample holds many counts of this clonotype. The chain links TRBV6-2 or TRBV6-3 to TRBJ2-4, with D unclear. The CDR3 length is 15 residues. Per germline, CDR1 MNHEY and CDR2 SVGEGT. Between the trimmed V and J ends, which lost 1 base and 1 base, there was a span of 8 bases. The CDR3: CASSYWAVAKNIQYF. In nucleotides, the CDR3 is TGTGCCAGCAGTTACTGGGCGGTTGCCAAAAACATTCAGTACTTC.

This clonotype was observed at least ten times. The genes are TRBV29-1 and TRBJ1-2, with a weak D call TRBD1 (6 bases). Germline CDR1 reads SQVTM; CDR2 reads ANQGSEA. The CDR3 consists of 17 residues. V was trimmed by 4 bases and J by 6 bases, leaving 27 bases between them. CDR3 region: CSVGDLGGMKGRDGYTF. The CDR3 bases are TGCAGCGTTGGGGACCTAGGGGGAATGAAGGGTAGAGATGGCTACACCTTC.

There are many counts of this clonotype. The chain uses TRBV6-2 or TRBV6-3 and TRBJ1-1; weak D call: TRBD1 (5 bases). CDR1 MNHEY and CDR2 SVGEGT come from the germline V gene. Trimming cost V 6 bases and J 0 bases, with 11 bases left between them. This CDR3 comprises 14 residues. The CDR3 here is CASSQTVMNTEAFF. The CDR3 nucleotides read TGTGCCAGCAGCCAGACAGTTATGAACACTGAAGCTTTCTTT.

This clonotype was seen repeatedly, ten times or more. CDR3 loop: CSAQIRGLHGDTQYF. The CDR3 nucleotides read TGCAGTGCCCAAATCAGGGGTTTACATGGAGATACGCAGTATTTT. The chain links TRBV20-1 to TRBJ2-3; tentatively, D is TRBD1 (6 bases). This CDR3 comprises 15 residues. Per the germline V gene, CDR1 is DFQATT and CDR2 is SNEGSKA (reference sequence). V was trimmed by 6 bases and J by 5 bases, leaving 21 bases between them.

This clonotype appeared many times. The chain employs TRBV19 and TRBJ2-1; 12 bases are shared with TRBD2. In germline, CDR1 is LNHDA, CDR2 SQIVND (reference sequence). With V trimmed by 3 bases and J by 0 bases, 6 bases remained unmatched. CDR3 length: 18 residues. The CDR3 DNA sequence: TGTGCCAGTAGTATCCAGAGACTAGCGGGGGCCTCCTACAATGAGCAGTTCTTC. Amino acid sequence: CASSIQRLAGASYNEQFF.

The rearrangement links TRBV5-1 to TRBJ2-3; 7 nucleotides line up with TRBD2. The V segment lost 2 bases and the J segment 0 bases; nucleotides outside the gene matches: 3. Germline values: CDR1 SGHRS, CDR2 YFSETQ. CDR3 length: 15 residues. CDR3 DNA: TGCGCCAGCAGCTTAAGCGGGGCTAGCACAGATACGCAGTATTTT. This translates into CASSLSGASTDTQYF.

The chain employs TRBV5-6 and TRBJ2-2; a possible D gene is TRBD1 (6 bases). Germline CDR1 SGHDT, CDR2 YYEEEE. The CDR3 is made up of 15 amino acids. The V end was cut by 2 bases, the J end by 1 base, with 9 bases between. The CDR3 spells CASSFYRVNTGELFF. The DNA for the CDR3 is TGTGCCAGCAGCTTTTACAGGGTGAACACCGGGGAGCTGTTTTTT. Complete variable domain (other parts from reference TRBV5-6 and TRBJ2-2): DAGVTQSPTHLIKTRGQQVTLRCSPKSGHDTVSWYQQALGQGPQFIFQYYEEEERQRGNFPDRFSGHQFPNYSSELNVNALLLGDSALYLCASSFYRVNTGELFFGEGSRLTVL.

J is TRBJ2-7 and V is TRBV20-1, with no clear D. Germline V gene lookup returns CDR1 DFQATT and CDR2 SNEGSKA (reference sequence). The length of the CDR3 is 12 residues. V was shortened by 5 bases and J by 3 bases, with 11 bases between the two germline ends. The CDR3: CSARGPNYEQYF. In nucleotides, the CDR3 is TGCAGTGCTCGTGGACCGAACTACGAGCAGTACTTC.

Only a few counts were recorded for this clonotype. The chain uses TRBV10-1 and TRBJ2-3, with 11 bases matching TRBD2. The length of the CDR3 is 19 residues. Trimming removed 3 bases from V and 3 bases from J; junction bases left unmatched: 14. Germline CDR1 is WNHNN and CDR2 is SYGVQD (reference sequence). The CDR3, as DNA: TGCGCCAGCAGTGATTCCGGACTAGCGGGTTCTATGGGAACAGATACGCAGTATTTT. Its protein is CASSDSGLAGSMGTDTQYF.

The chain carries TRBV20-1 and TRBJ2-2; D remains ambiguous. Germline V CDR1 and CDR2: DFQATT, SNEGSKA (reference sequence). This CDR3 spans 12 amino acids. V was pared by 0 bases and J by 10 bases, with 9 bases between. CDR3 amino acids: CSAREGWEELFF. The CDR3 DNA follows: TGCAGTGCTAGAGAGGGTTGGGAGGAGCTGTTTTTT.

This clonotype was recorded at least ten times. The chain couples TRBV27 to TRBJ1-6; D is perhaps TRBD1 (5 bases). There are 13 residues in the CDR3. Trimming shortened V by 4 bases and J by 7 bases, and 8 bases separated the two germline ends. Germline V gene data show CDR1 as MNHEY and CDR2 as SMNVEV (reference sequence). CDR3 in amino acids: CASSSAGNSPLHF. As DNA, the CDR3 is TGTGCCAGCAGTTCAGCAGGGAATTCACCCCTCCACTTT.

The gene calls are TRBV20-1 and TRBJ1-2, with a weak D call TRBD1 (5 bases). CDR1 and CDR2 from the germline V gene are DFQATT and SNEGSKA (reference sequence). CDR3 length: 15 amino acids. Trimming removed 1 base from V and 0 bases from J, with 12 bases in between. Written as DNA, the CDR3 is TGCAGTGCTAGAGGTGCAGGGAGAACTAACTATGGCTACACCTTC. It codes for CSARGAGRTNYGYTF.

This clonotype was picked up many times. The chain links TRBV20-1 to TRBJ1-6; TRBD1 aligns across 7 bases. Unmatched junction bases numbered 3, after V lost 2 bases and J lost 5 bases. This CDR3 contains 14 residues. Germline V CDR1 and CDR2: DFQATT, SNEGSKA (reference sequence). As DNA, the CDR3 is TGCAGTGCTAGACCAGGGGGGGATAATTCACCCCTCCACTTT. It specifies CSARPGGDNSPLHF.